Each of the 30 T cell receptor beta chains below was sequenced from the same sample in a study of CD8 T cells in ankylosing spondylitis. These receptors' targets are unknown. TCRdb used MiXCR to reprocess the 5' RACE reads, holding one entry per CDR3 protein. Among over 450,000 distinct CDR3 sequences listed, approximately 12% were seen once. General study findings and limits: Fewer than 10 highly homologous variants formed a TCR beta motif that appeared characteristic of ankylosing spondylitis blood.

The specimen sequenced was blood, either unsorted or a sorted T cell fraction (not recorded which). The receptors were sampled from a male donor with ankylosing spondylitis.

This chain links TRBV5-1 with TRBJ2-3; D unresolved. This CDR3 comprises 12 residues. Germline V gene lookup returns CDR1 SGHRS and CDR2 YFSETQ. V was cut by 7 bases and J by 3 bases, with 9 bases left in between. CDR3 residues: CASRVETDTQYF. DNA for the CDR3: TGCGCCAGCCGAGTGGAAACAGATACGCAGTATTTT. The variable domain in full, completed from reference TRBV5-1 and TRBJ2-3, reads KAGVTQTPRYLIKTRGQQVTLSCSPISGHRSVSWYQQTPGQGLQFLFEYFSETQRNKGNFPGRFSGRQFSNSRSEMNVSTLELGDSALYLCASRVETDTQYFGPGTRLTVL.

CDR3: CASSLVYPQPANTGELFF. CDR3 DNA sequence: TGTGCCAGCAGCTTAGTATATCCCCAGCCAGCGAACACCGGGGAGCTGTTTTTT. This chain joins TRBV7-6 and TRBJ2-2; no clear D gene. Trimming stripped 1 base from V and 0 bases from J, with 15 bases between. Germline CDR1 reads SGHVS; CDR2 reads FNYEAQ. The CDR3 extends over 18 amino acids.

This clonotype was picked up a small number of times. The V and J genes are TRBV24-1 and TRBJ1-1; D not certain. This CDR3 is built from 14 residues. The V gene's germline CDR1 is KGHDR and CDR2 SFDVKD. Between the trimmed V and J ends, which lost 8 bases and 1 base, there was a span of 13 bases. CDR3 coding DNA: TGTGCCACCAACCGGGCAGGTCGGAACACTGAAGCTTTCTTT. The encoded protein is CATNRAGRNTEAFF.

This clonotype has a handful of counts. CDR3 nucleotides: TGTGCCAGCACCCCCTACCGGGGGCACTATGGCTACACCTTC. Amino acid sequence: CASTPYRGHYGYTF. This chain connects TRBV5-4 to TRBJ1-2; tentatively, D is TRBD1 (6 bases). Trimming removed 6 bases from V and 3 bases from J, with 15 bases in between. The CDR3 spans 14 residues. Germline V gives CDR1 SGHNT, CDR2 YYREEE (reference sequence).

J is TRBJ2-3 and V is TRBV20-1, with a possible D match to TRBD1 (5 bases). CDR1 is DFQATT and CDR2 is SNEGSKA in the germline V gene (reference sequence). The V and J ends lost 6 bases and 4 bases respectively, with 20 bases between them. The CDR3 is made up of 15 amino acids. The CDR3 DNA sequence: TGCAGTGCCCCAACCCCGCAGGGTTGGGCAGATACGCAGTATTTT. This gives the protein CSAPTPQGWADTQYF.

There are a few counts of this clonotype. The chain carries TRBV18 and TRBJ2-7, with D tentatively TRBD1 (6 bases). This CDR3 region has 14 residues. CDR1 and CDR2 from the germline V gene are KGHSH and LQKENI. V lost 4 bases and J 3 bases, leaving 13 bases between the germline ends. The CDR3 protein is CASSHYRDHYEQYF. DNA for the CDR3: TGTGCCAGCTCACACTACAGGGACCACTACGAGCAGTACTTC.

V and J are TRBV12-3 or TRBV12-4 and TRBJ2-3, with 9 bases identical to TRBD1. Trimming cost V 6 bases and J 0 bases; bases outside gene matches: 4. The CDR3 runs to 15 residues. CDR3 bases: TGTGCCAGCAGCCCGGGACAGGGAAGCACAGATACGCAGTATTTT. Translated, it gives CASSPGQGSTDTQYF.

This clonotype has just a few counts. This sequence joins TRBV6-1 and TRBJ2-1; TRBD2 aligns across 7 bases. Germline V lookup: CDR1 MNHNS, CDR2 SASEGT. The CDR3 sequence is 16 residues long. V lost 4 bases and J lost 7; bases outside the gene matches: 13. CDR3 nucleotide sequence: TGTGCCAGCAGTGGCCCTGGGGGGAGGGCCCTAAATGAGCAGTTCTTC. Its protein is CASSGPGGRALNEQFF.

This clonotype was recorded a few times. CDR3 in DNA: TGCAGCGTTGCCCCGAGGCAGATAGATACGCAGTATTTT. Protein: CSVAPRQIDTQYF. The chain carries TRBV29-1 and TRBJ2-3; D not certain. Per germline, CDR1 SQVTM and CDR2 ANQGSEA. The CDR3 runs 13 residues. Trimming left V 4 bases short and J 5 bases short, with 13 bases between.

This clonotype was observed a few times. One end of the junction fails to match germline, which may point to a read error. The chain carries TRBV12-3 or TRBV12-4 and TRBJ2-4; 10 bases are shared with TRBD1. CDR3 size: 11 residues. The CDR3 region is CASSLGQGMSF. The DNA for the CDR3 is TGTGCCAGCAGTTTGGGACAGGGGATGTCCTTC.

The gene calls are TRBV20-1 and TRBJ2-1; D ambiguous. Germline V lookup: CDR1 DFQATT, CDR2 SNEGSKA (reference sequence). The CDR3 extends over 12 amino acids. Trimming cost V 5 bases and J 4 bases, with 9 bases left between them. CDR3 protein: CSALAIYNEQFF. The DNA for the CDR3 is TGCAGTGCTCTCGCGATATACAATGAGCAGTTCTTC.

This clonotype was seen many times. The chain has TRBV28 and TRBJ1-5, with D maybe TRBD1 (5 bases). The CDR3 consists of 14 residues. V was pared by 6 bases and J by 1 base, with 10 bases between. Looked up from germline, CDR1 is MDHEN and CDR2 is SYDVKM. CDR3 protein: CASRWDLSNQPQHF. CDR3 DNA: TGTGCCAGCAGGTGGGACCTAAGCAATCAGCCCCAGCATTTT.

This clonotype occurred a few times. The rearrangement links TRBV5-1 to TRBJ1-1; D is unclear. The V gene lost 0 bases and the J gene lost 0 bases, with 9 bases spanning the gap. The CDR3 runs 15 residues. From germline, CDR1 is SGHRS and CDR2 YFSETQ. CDR3 amino acids: CASSLVKPLNTEAFF. As DNA, the CDR3 is TGCGCCAGCAGCTTGGTCAAACCCTTGAACACTGAAGCTTTCTTT.

This clonotype occurred a few times. The chain uses TRBV18 and TRBJ2-1; the match to TRBD2 covers 8 bases. Germline CDR1 and CDR2: KGHSH and LQKENI. The length of the CDR3 is 17 residues. V shed 6 bases and J 9 bases; nucleotides not matched to a gene: 19. CDR3 DNA sequence: TGTGCCAGCTCCCCCGTAGGACGGGAGGGCCTTAATGGTGAGCAGTTCTTC. Its protein product is CASSPVGREGLNGEQFF.

The J gene is TRBJ1-1, the V gene TRBV2; D gene unclear. Germline lookup yields CDR1 SNHLY and CDR2 FYNNEI. The CDR3 covers 11 residues. Trimming shortened V by 2 bases and J by 8 bases, and 6 bases separated the two germline ends. CDR3 nucleotides: TGTGCCAGCAGTGAAAGTCCCGAAGCTTTCTTT. This codes for CASSESPEAFF.

The genes are TRBV24-1 and TRBJ2-5, with a weak D call TRBD1 (5 bases). The CDR3 covers 14 residues. The ends were cut back, 6 bases at V and 4 bases at J, with 14 bases in the middle. From germline, CDR1 is KGHDR and CDR2 SFDVKD. The CDR3 reads CATSTWGRAETQYF. DNA of the CDR3: TGTGCCACCAGTACGTGGGGCAGAGCAGAGACCCAGTACTTC.

The rearrangement uses TRBV14 and TRBJ2-7, with 11 bases identical to TRBD1. The germline V gene encodes CDR1 SGHDN and CDR2 FVKESK. The junction had 17 bases not matched to a gene; V was cut back by 11 bases and J by 5 bases. The CDR3 extends over 16 amino acids. Written as DNA, the CDR3 is TGTGCCTCCAAAAGGGGGGGGGACAGGGGGATTAACGAGCAGTACGTC. It yields the protein CASKRGGDRGINEQYV.

The gene calls are TRBV25-1 and TRBJ2-5; 12 nucleotides line up with TRBD2. Germline assignment: CDR1 MGHDK and CDR2 SYGVNS. The CDR3 contains 18 residues. J was trimmed by 6 bases and V by 4 bases; bases with no gene match: 15. The CDR3 here is CASSAGPKTSGSIKTQYF. CDR3 nucleotides: TGTGCCAGCAGTGCCGGACCTAAGACTAGCGGGAGTATTAAGACCCAGTACTTC.

The table lists this clonotype with many counts. CDR3 sequence (DNA): TGTGCCAGCAGCCTACCGGGCCAGGGCACCTACAATGAGCAGTTCTTC. Its protein product is CASSLPGQGTYNEQFF. The rearrangement uses TRBV12-3 or TRBV12-4 and TRBJ2-1; a weak D match, TRBD1 (5 bases). The CDR3 sequence is 16 residues long. The ends were cut back, 6 bases at V and 2 bases at J, with 17 bases in the middle.

For the CDR3, the DNA is TGCAGTGCTAGAGACGGACAGACCCGTGCTGAAGCTTTCTTT. Protein sequence: CSARDGQTRAEAFF. The V gene is TRBV20-1, the J gene TRBJ1-1; tentatively, D is TRBD1 (6 bases). The CDR3 runs to 14 residues. Germline CDR1 and CDR2: DFQATT and SNEGSKA (reference sequence). V lost 0 bases and J lost 6, with 14 bases in between.

Many counts were recorded for this clonotype. This chain links TRBV7-2 with TRBJ2-3; D possibly uses TRBD1 or TRBD2 (5 bases each). Trimming took off 4 bases at V and 4 bases at J, with 12 bases between the two ends. Germline V gives CDR1 SGHTA, CDR2 FQGNSA. The CDR3 is 14 residues long. The CDR3 spells CASSSGPPPDTQYF. The CDR3 nucleotides are TGTGCCAGCAGCTCGGGACCCCCGCCAGATACGCAGTATTTT. Using reference TRBV7-2 and TRBJ2-3 for the parts outside the CDR3, the full variable domain is GAGVSQSPSNKVTEKGKDVELRCDPISGHTALYWYRQSLGQGLEFLIYFQGNSAPDKSGLPSDRFSAERTGGSVSTLTIQRTQQEDSAVYLCASSSGPPPDTQYFGPGTRLTVL.

This clonotype was counted between two and nine times. The chain uses TRBV20-1 and TRBJ1-5, with D possibly TRBD1 on 6 matching bases. Germline V lookup: CDR1 DFQATT, CDR2 SNEGSKA (reference sequence). Trimming stripped 3 bases from V and 2 bases from J, with 11 bases between. This CDR3 is built from 14 residues. The DNA for the CDR3 is TGCAGTGCTAGTGGCGGGGGCGGCAATCAGCCCCAGCATTTT. Translated: CSASGGGGNQPQHF.

This clonotype was detected ten times or more. The DNA is left out, because the CDR3 cannot be placed on it with certainty; the CDR3 is given as TCRdb lists it. The chain employs TRBV5-5 and TRBJ2-1. Germline V gene lookup returns CDR1 SGHKS and CDR2 YYEKEE (reference sequence). The CDR3 is 16 residues long, counting both termini. The CDR3 reads CASILGKVGANNEQFF.

This clonotype has just a few counts. The chain carries TRBV30 and TRBJ2-4; TRBD2 matches at 7 bases. The germline CDR1 and CDR2 sequences are GTSNPN and SVGIG (reference sequence). The CDR3 has 14 residues. The CDR3 bases are TGTGCTAGAGCCGATAGCGGGCTGAAAAACATTCAGTACTTC. Translation: CARADSGLKNIQYF.

There are a few counts of this clonotype. The chain recombines TRBV5-1 with TRBJ2-3; 8 bases map to TRBD1. Germline assignment: CDR1 SGHRS and CDR2 YFSETQ. J lost 4 bases, V lost 0 bases, and 4 bases had no gene match. This CDR3 is built from 15 residues. The CDR3 reads CASSLEDRAADTQYF. The CDR3 bases are TGCGCCAGCAGCTTGGAGGACAGGGCGGCAGATACGCAGTATTTT.

This rearrangement joins TRBV4-2 to TRBJ1-5; TRBD1 might be the D (6 bases). The germline CDR1 and CDR2 sequences are LGHNA and YNFKEQ. Trimming pared 4 bases from V and 0 bases from J, leaving 10 bases between. This CDR3 contains 15 residues. CDR3 protein: CASSRQAYSNQPQHF. DNA for the CDR3: TGTGCCAGCAGCCGACAGGCTTATAGCAATCAGCCCCAGCATTTT.

The J gene is TRBJ2-2, the V gene TRBV4-2, with 7 bases aligning to TRBD2. Germline CDR1 is LGHNA and CDR2 is YNFKEQ. V lost 7 bases to trimming and J lost 0 bases; unmatched junction nucleotides: 5. The CDR3 covers 15 residues. The CDR3 loop is CASNLSGTNTGELFF. The DNA of the CDR3 is TGTGCCAGCAATCTCAGCGGGACGAACACCGGGGAGCTGTTTTTT.

The V gene is TRBV18, the J gene TRBJ2-1; D remains ambiguous. Trimming pared 1 base from V and 7 bases from J, leaving 14 bases between. Germline assignment: CDR1 KGHSH and CDR2 LQKENI. The CDR3 totals 15 residues. The DNA for the CDR3 is TGTGCCAGCTCACCACTTAAGGACGAAGAGAATGAGCAGTTCTTC. Residues: CASSPLKDEENEQFF.

This clonotype occurred a few times. The chain employs TRBV12-3 or TRBV12-4 and TRBJ1-4, with D maybe TRBD1 (5 bases). The V gene lost 7 bases and the J gene lost 8 bases, with 17 bases spanning the gap. CDR3 length: 14 amino acids. The CDR3 DNA is TGTGCCAGCACCAAGGCGGGCTGGGGGGAAAAACTGTTTTTT. This codes for CASTKAGWGEKLFF.

This clonotype was observed a few times. The rearrangement joins TRBV6-5 to TRBJ2-1, with 7 bases fitting TRBD2. Trimming took 2 bases from V and 1 from J; bases not matched to a gene: 8. Germline CDR1 MNHEY, CDR2 SVGAGI. The CDR3 length is 17 residues. The CDR3 protein is CASSYGKARGSYNEQFF. The CDR3 nucleotides read TGTGCCAGCAGTTACGGGAAGGCGCGGGGGTCCTACAATGAGCAGTTCTTC.